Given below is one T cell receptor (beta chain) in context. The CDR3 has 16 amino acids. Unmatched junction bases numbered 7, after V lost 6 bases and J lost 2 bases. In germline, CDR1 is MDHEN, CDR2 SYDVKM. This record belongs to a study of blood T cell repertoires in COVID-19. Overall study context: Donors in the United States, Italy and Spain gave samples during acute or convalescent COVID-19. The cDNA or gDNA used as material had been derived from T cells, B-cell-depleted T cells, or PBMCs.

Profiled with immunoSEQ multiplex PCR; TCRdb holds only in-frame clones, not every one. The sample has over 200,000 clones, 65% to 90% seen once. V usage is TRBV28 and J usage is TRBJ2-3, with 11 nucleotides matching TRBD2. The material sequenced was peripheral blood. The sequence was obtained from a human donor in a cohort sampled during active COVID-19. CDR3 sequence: CASRRTSGRITDTQYF. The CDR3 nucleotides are TGTGCCAGCAGGCGGACTAGCGGGCGAATCACAGATACGCAGTATTTT.